A selection of T cell receptor beta chains follows, all from one sample in a study of cytomegalovirus exposure and HLA in healthy donors. Assay used: immunoSEQ multiplex PCR; TCRdb lists only in-frame clones, some missing. Seen here are about 180,000 clones, 80% to 85% observed once, and the top ten hold more than 1%. Material: PBMCs. The receptors were gathered from a boy aged 2 to 10 in good health and CMV-seronegative. Both conserved end residues are part of each CDR3. The D gene is left open where the match is weak. Size values are once, few and many counts, or a class for expanded clones, and some rows have none.

J | size | V | D | CDR3 | DNA
TRBJ2-1 | once | TRBV7-2 | . | CASSQTGVEQFF | TGTGCCAGCAGTCAGACTGGAGTTGAGCAGTTCTTC
TRBJ2-6 | . | TRBV21-1 | . | CASSKEGTVASSGANVLTF | TGTGCCAGCAGCAAAGAAGGGACAGTCGCTTCCTCTGGGGCCAACGTCCTGACTTTC
TRBJ2-3 | . | TRBV2 | TRBD1 | CASRSRTGHTDTQYF | TGTGCCAGCAGATCCAGGACAGGGCACACAGATACGCAGTATTTT
TRBJ2-1 | once | TRBV28 | TRBD2 | CATRRGDNEQFF | TGTGCCACCCGTCGGGGGGACAATGAGCAGTTCTTC
TRBJ2-3 | . | TRBV9 | . | CASSVDASDTDTQYF | TGTGCCAGCAGCGTAGACGCTAGCGACACAGATACGCAGTATTTT
TRBJ2-1 | few | TRBV7-9 | . | CASSSKMGSSYNEQFF | TGTGCCAGCAGCTCAAAGATGGGCTCATCCTACAATGAGCAGTTCTTC
TRBJ2-3 | . | TRBV9 | TRBD2 | CASSAPLAGGLTDTQYF | TGTGCCAGCAGCGCCCCTCTAGCGGGAGGGCTCACAGATACGCAGTATTTT
TRBJ1-5 | few | TRBV27 | . | CASSQGIYQPQHF | TGTGCCAGCAGCCAGGGTATTTATCAGCCCCAGCATTTT
TRBJ1-2 | . | TRBV6-6 | . | CASSVGGGAPNYGYTF | TGTGCCAGCAGCGTTGGGGGGGGAGCTCCTAACTATGGCTACACCTTC
TRBJ1-2 | . | TRBV5-1 | TRBD1 | CASSPGQGANYGYTF | TGCGCCAGCAGTCCCGGACAGGGGGCTAACTATGGCTACACCTTC
TRBJ2-4 | . | TRBV30 | TRBD2 | CAWSQRGDKYF | TGTGCCTGGAGCCAGCGGGGGGATAAGTACTTC
TRBJ2-1 | . | TRBV2 | . | CASSEALRSYNEQFF | TGTGCCAGCAGTGAAGCGCTGAGATCCTACAATGAGCAGTTCTTC
TRBJ1-1 | . | TRBV6-5 | . | CASSERGLDTEAFF | TGTGCCAGCAGCGAAAGGGGGTTGGACACTGAAGCTTTCTTT
TRBJ2-7 | . | TRBV7-2 | TRBD1 | CASSKTGVSYEQYF | TGTGCCAGCAGCAAGACAGGGGTCTCCTACGAGCAGTACTTC
TRBJ2-1 | . | TRBV9 | TRBD2 | CASSRSGGGAMKNEQFF | TGTGCCAGCAGCAGGAGCGGCGGGGGGGCCATGAAGAATGAGCAGTTCTTC
TRBJ2-1 | . | TRBV5-6 | TRBD2 | CASSLALRRGGYNEQFF | TGTGCCAGCAGCTTGGCTCTGCGGCGGGGGGGTTACAATGAGCAGTTCTTC
TRBJ1-6 | . | TRBV9 | . | CASSHGGPGRRNSPLHF | TGTGCCAGCAGCCACGGGGGACCGGGACGTCGAAATTCACCCCTCCACTTT
TRBJ1-2 | . | TRBV6-5 | TRBD1 | CASRPTGVGGYTF | TGTGCCAGCAGACCCACAGGGGTTGGGGGCTACACCTTC
TRBJ1-2 | . | TRBV4-3 | . | CASSQDSRAWNGYTF | TGCGCCAGCAGCCAAGATTCGAGGGCTTGGAATGGCTACACCTTC
TRBJ1-1 | . | TRBV6-1 | TRBD1 | CASSGDRGTEAFF | TGTGCCAGCAGTGGGGACAGGGGAACTGAAGCTTTCTTT
TRBJ2-3 | . | TRBV7-2 | TRBD2 | CASSLVAGLDTQYF | TGTGCCAGCAGCTTAGTAGCGGGACTAGATACGCAGTATTTT
TRBJ1-5 | . | TRBV23-1 | . | CASSQTPPRCNQPQHF | TGCGCCAGCAGTCAAACCCCCCCCCGGTGCAATCAGCCCCAGCATTTT
TRBJ1-2 | . | TRBV30 | TRBD1 | CAWNRGRVAANYGYTF | TGTGCCTGGAACAGGGGGAGGGTTGCAGCTAACTATGGCTACACCTTC
TRBJ1-2 | . | TRBV5-6 | TRBD1 | CASSSTGLYGYTF | TGTGCCAGCAGCTCGACAGGGTTGTATGGCTACACCTTC
TRBJ2-1 | . | TRBV19 | TRBD2 | CASSPLAGSSYNEQFF | TGTGCCAGTAGCCCACTAGCGGGGAGCTCCTACAATGAGCAGTTCTTC
TRBJ2-3 | . | TRBV5-4 | TRBD2 | CASSLLAGGTDTQYF | TGTGCCAGCAGCTTGTTAGCGGGGGGCACAGATACGCAGTATTTT
TRBJ1-1 | . | TRBV11-2 | . | CASSPTVGGEAFF | TGTGCCAGCAGCCCAACAGTGGGGGGAGAAGCTTTCTTT
TRBJ2-5 | . | TRBV7-8 | TRBD2 | CASSLSPSGGGETQYF | TGTGCCAGCAGCTTAAGCCCTAGCGGGGGAGGCGAGACCCAGTACTTC
TRBJ2-7 | . | TRBV7-2 | TRBD2 | CASSPPYRDYIEQYF | TGTGCCAGCAGCCCCCCCTACCGGGACTACATCGAGCAGTACTTC
TRBJ2-1 | . | TRBV5-1 | . | CASSSGTDEQFF | TGCGCCAGCAGCTCCGGGACTGATGAGCAGTTCTTC
TRBJ1-5 | . | TRBV29-1 | TRBD1 | CSAMTGEKQPQHF | TGCAGCGCCATGACAGGGGAGAAGCAGCCCCAGCATTTT